The 27 T cell receptor beta chains given below trace back to one sample, sequenced in a study of T cell responses to AZD1222 COVID-19 vaccine (dated by TCRdb to 2020 to 2023). Receptor amplification or capture employed the immunoSEQ multiplex PCR assay. TCRdb limited this immuneACCESS table to in-frame rearrangements with V and J called. A share of clones is missing; checked studies link under half to unresolved V genes, and the rest is unexplained. The table for this sample lists about 86,000 clones; about nine tenths of them were counted only once. Of the sample, less than 9% is held by the ten largest clones. Read against the paper, the sample's time point label means: about 28 days (+/-7) after the second vaccine dose. Sample: peripheral blood, taken 28 days after the second AZD1222 dose. The source is an adult who received the AZD1222 COVID-19 vaccine.

The chain has TRBV7-2 and TRBJ1-1; D might be TRBD1 (5 bases). The germline V gene encodes CDR1 SGHTA and CDR2 FQGNSA. There are 13 residues in the CDR3. With 4 bases removed from V and 11 bases from J, the gap between germline ends came to 17 bases. The CDR3 is CASSSLERGEAFF. The DNA of the CDR3 is TGTGCCAGCAGCTCACTAGAGCGGGGGGAGGCTTTCTTT.

DNA for the CDR3: TGTGCCAGCAGTTTATATACCGCGGGCTACACCTTC. This sequence encodes CASSLYTAGYTF. V usage is TRBV28 and J usage is TRBJ1-2; D call uncertain. CDR1 and CDR2 from the germline V gene are MDHEN and SYDVKM. This CDR3 contains 12 residues. The V end lost 1 base, the J end lost 8 bases, and 8 bases lay between the germline ends.

This chain connects TRBV6-4 to TRBJ2-3, with 9 bases aligning to TRBD2. The CDR3 length is 15 residues. The germline CDR1 and CDR2 sequences are MRHNA and SNTAGT. V shed 2 bases and J 4 bases; nucleotides not matched to a gene: 4. This CDR3 is CASSDKAGGPDTQYF. DNA for the CDR3: TGTGCCAGCAGTGACAAGGCGGGAGGGCCAGATACGCAGTATTTT.

The chain is built from TRBV7-2 and TRBJ2-1, with D unclear. V lost 4 bases and J 2 bases, leaving 15 bases between the germline ends. CDR3 length: 16 amino acids. The V gene's germline CDR1 is SGHTA and CDR2 FQGNSA. The DNA of the CDR3 is TGTGCCAGCAGCTCTCAAACCCGGAACCCCTACAATGAGCAGTTCTTC. Translating gives CASSSQTRNPYNEQFF. The entire variable domain, with the rest obtained from reference TRBV7-2 and TRBJ2-1, is as follows: GAGVSQSPSNKVTEKGKDVELRCDPISGHTALYWYRQSLGQGLEFLIYFQGNSAPDKSGLPSDRFSAERTGGSVSTLTIQRTQQEDSAVYLCASSSQTRNPYNEQFFGPGTRLTVL.

The CDR3 bases are TGCGCCAGCAGCCTCTCCGGGACAGTCAATTCACCCCTCCACTTT. It yields the protein CASSLSGTVNSPLHF. The V call is TRBV4-1, the J call TRBJ1-6; 7 nucleotides line up with TRBD1. The CDR3 consists of 15 residues. Germline V gives CDR1 MGHRA, CDR2 YSYEKL. V lost 4 bases to trimming and J lost 7 bases; unmatched junction nucleotides: 7.

The chain couples TRBV7-9 to TRBJ2-7, with TRBD2 as a possible D gene (5 bases). V lost 0 bases to trimming and J lost 3 bases, with 9 bases between them. The germline V gene has CDR1 SEHNR and CDR2 FQNEAQ (reference sequence). The CDR3 totals 14 residues. The CDR3 spells CASSLAVASYEQYF. CDR3 DNA sequence: TGTGCCAGCAGCTTAGCTGTAGCGAGCTACGAGCAGTACTTC. The variable domain in full, with the rest retrieved from reference TRBV7-9 and TRBJ2-7, is DTGVSQNPRHKITKRGQNVTFRCDPISEHNRLYWYRQTLGQGPEFLTYFQNEAQLEKSRLLSDRFSAERPKGSFSTLEIQRTEQGDSAMYLCASSLAVASYEQYFGPGTRLTVT.

Only a few counts were recorded for this clone. The chain links TRBV6-4 to TRBJ2-3; D possibly uses TRBD1 or TRBD2 (5 bases each). This CDR3 has 14 residues. V lost 9 bases, J lost 2 bases, and 15 bases lay in between. Germline V gene sequence: CDR1 MRHNA, CDR2 SNTAGT. The CDR3 DNA follows: TGTGCCAGTAGTACGGGACCTGACACAGATACGCAGTATTTT. It yields the protein CASSTGPDTDTQYF.

The gene calls are TRBV3-1 (or the pseudogene TRBV3-2) and TRBJ2-7, with 7 bases fitting TRBD1. This CDR3 is 16 amino acids long. Germline V CDR1 and CDR2: LGHDT, YNNKEL (reference sequence). The trim removed 0 bases at V and 4 bases at J, leaving 9 bases unmatched. The DNA for the CDR3 is TGTGCCAGCAGCCAAGAGTATGTTGGGGACAGTTACGAGCAGTACTTC. It translates to CASSQEYVGDSYEQYF.

This chain connects TRBV25-1 to TRBJ2-2, with D possibly called TRBD1 or TRBD2 (5 bases each). V was cut by 4 bases and J by 0 bases, with 12 bases left in between. The CDR3 extends over 16 amino acids. Germline CDR1 is MGHDK and CDR2 is SYGVNS. The CDR3 region is CASSAGGWANTGELFF. DNA of the CDR3: TGTGCCAGCAGTGCTGGGGGTTGGGCGAACACCGGGGAGCTGTTTTTT.

The chain couples TRBV6-5 to TRBJ1-5; 8 bases match TRBD1. This CDR3 spans 13 amino acids. Germline trimming cut 10 bases from V and 7 bases from J; bases unmatched to any gene: 9. Germline V gene sequence: CDR1 MNHEY, CDR2 SVGAGI. The CDR3 DNA reads as TGTGCCACACAACAGGGGGAGGAGCAGCCCCAGCATTTT. It encodes CATQQGEEQPQHF.

In DNA, the CDR3 is TGTGCCAGCTCTACCGTCCGACAGAATAGTAGGAACACTGAAGCTTTCTTT. It specifies CASSTVRQNSRNTEAFF. This rearrangement joins TRBV18 to TRBJ1-1; tentatively, D is TRBD1 (5 bases). The germline V gene encodes CDR1 KGHSH and CDR2 LQKENI. Trimming took 6 bases from V and 1 from J, leaving 21 bases between them. The CDR3 covers 17 residues. Filled out from reference TRBV18 and TRBJ1-1, the complete variable domain reads NAGVMQNPRHLVRRRGQEARLRCSPMKGHSHVYWYRQLPEEGLKFMVYLQKENIIDESGMPKERFSAEFPKEGPSILRIQQVVRGDSAAYFCASSTVRQNSRNTEAFFGQGTRLTVV.

The chain has TRBV11-3 and TRBJ2-7, with 11 bases aligning to TRBD1. V lost 4 bases and J lost 3; bases outside the gene matches: 2. The CDR3 is made up of 14 amino acids. In germline, CDR1 is SGHNT, CDR2 YENEEA. The CDR3 reads CASSSGTGGYEQYF. CDR3 nucleotides: TGTGCCAGCAGCTCCGGGACAGGGGGCTACGAGCAGTACTTC.

As to this clone: At the DNA level, this CDR3 is encoded by other sequences in the same sample as well. The CDR3 DNA reads TGTGCCAGCTCACTGGACAGGAACACTGAAGCTTTCTTT. Residues: CASSLDRNTEAFF. The gene calls are TRBV18 and TRBJ1-1; D perhaps matches TRBD1 (6 bases). V gave up 4 bases and J gave up 1 base, with 7 bases separating them. The CDR3 loop spans 13 amino acids. Germline V gene lookup returns CDR1 KGHSH and CDR2 LQKENI.

The chain links TRBV7-9 to TRBJ1-4; D gene ambiguous. CDR1 SEHNR and CDR2 FQNEAQ come from the germline V gene (reference sequence). This CDR3 comprises 12 residues. V was trimmed by 1 base and J by 8 bases, leaving 5 bases between them. CDR3 DNA: TGTGCCAGCAGCTTAGTAGCGGAAAAACTGTTTTTT. Protein product: CASSLVAEKLFF.

CDR3: CASSIGTGGFTEAFF. The CDR3, as DNA: TGTGCCAGTAGTATCGGGACAGGGGGCTTCACTGAAGCTTTCTTT. The chain links TRBV19 to TRBJ1-1; TRBD1 matches at 12 bases. The length of the CDR3 is 15 residues. V was pared by 3 bases and J by 4 bases, with 3 bases of the junction left unmatched. Germline V lookup: CDR1 LNHDA, CDR2 SQIVND (reference sequence).

The V and J genes are TRBV5-1 and TRBJ1-4, with D possibly matching TRBD1 (6 bases). V was shortened by 0 bases and J by 8 bases, with 14 bases between the two germline ends. The germline V gene encodes CDR1 SGHRS and CDR2 YFSETQ. The length of the CDR3 is 15 residues. The CDR3 protein is CASSLGMGAREKLFF. The CDR3 DNA reads TGCGCCAGCAGCTTGGGAATGGGGGCGCGAGAAAAACTGTTTTTT.

This clone appeared a single time. The rearrangement uses TRBV30 and TRBJ2-3, with D hard to call. CDR3 length equals 11 residues. V lost 5 bases to trimming and J lost 8 bases, with 11 bases between them. Germline values: CDR1 GTSNPN, CDR2 SVGIG (reference sequence). Written as DNA, the CDR3 is TGTGCCTGGGGCGAGGTGGGTACGCAGTATTTT. Its translation is CAWGEVGTQYF.

This chain joins TRBV7-9 and TRBJ2-1; 11 bases are shared with TRBD2. CDR1 is SEHNR, CDR2 FQNEAQ, per germline (reference sequence). Trimming removed 5 bases from V and 5 bases from J; junction bases left unmatched: 8. There are 16 residues in the CDR3. The CDR3 sequence: CASSAPGLAANNEQFF. The CDR3 DNA sequence: TGTGCCAGCAGCGCTCCGGGACTAGCGGCCAACAATGAGCAGTTCTTC.

This clone was observed once. The chain uses TRBV28 and TRBJ2-7; no firm D call. This CDR3 region has 13 residues. Germline V lookup: CDR1 MDHEN, CDR2 SYDVKM. Between the trimmed V and J ends, which lost 5 bases and 2 bases, there was a span of 10 bases. As DNA, the CDR3 is TGTGCCAGCAGTGATAGGGATACCTACGAGCAGTACTTC. Amino acid sequence: CASSDRDTYEQYF. Complete variable domain (other parts from reference TRBV28 and TRBJ2-7): DVKVTQSSRYLVKRTGEKVFLECVQDMDHENMFWYRQDPGLGLRLIYFSYDVKMKEKGDIPEGYSVSREKKERFSLILESASTNQTSMYLCASSDRDTYEQYFGPGTRLTVT.

Only one count was recorded for this clone. The chain links TRBV2 to TRBJ2-1, with unresolved D. CDR1 SNHLY and CDR2 FYNNEI come from the germline V gene. The CDR3 spans 12 residues. V gave up 1 base and J gave up 9 bases, with 7 bases separating them. This chain's CDR3 is CASSEVPGEQFF. The DNA for the CDR3 is TGTGCCAGCAGTGAAGTACCGGGTGAGCAGTTCTTC.

This chain connects TRBV15 to TRBJ2-1, with a tentative D call TRBD1 (5 bases). With 1 base removed from V and 8 bases from J, the gap between germline ends came to 9 bases. The V gene's germline CDR1 is LNHNV and CDR2 YYDKDF (reference sequence). CDR3 size: 13 residues. CDR3 in DNA: TGTGCCACCAGCAGAGTCAGGGTGGATGAGCAGTTCTTC. This codes for CATSRVRVDEQFF.

The rearrangement links TRBV21-1 to TRBJ2-1; the D segment call TRBD2 is taken from the table without a DNA check. TRBV21-1 has pseudogene status. There are 15 residues in the CDR3. CDR3 bases: TGTGCCAGCAGCAAAATAGCGGGGCATGGGGATGAGCAGTTCTTC. Translation gives CASSKIAGHGDEQFF.

This sequence joins TRBV19 and TRBJ2-3; TRBD2 matches 7 bases. There are 16 residues in the CDR3. The germline gives CDR1 LNHDA, CDR2 SQIVND (reference sequence). V lost 6 bases and J lost 0; bases outside the gene matches: 9. The CDR3 region is CASRGNLAASTDTQYF. CDR3 nucleotides: TGTGCCAGTAGAGGCAATCTAGCGGCTAGCACAGATACGCAGTATTTT.

This sequence joins TRBV2 and TRBJ1-2; possible D gene TRBD1, 5 bases. Germline V gene sequence: CDR1 SNHLY, CDR2 FYNNEI. The V and J ends lost 4 bases and 3 bases respectively, with 6 bases between them. The CDR3 covers 12 residues. The CDR3 coding sequence is TGTGCCAGCAGTGGGGACGACTATGGCTACACCTTC. It codes for CASSGDDYGYTF.

The chain links TRBV7-2 to TRBJ2-1; TRBD2 matches 9 bases. CDR1 and CDR2 (germline): SGHTA, FQGNSA. The CDR3 contains 16 residues. The V and J ends lost 0 bases and 9 bases, in that order; junction bases with no gene match: 9. The CDR3 loop is CASSLAAGSGGSEQFF. The CDR3, as DNA: TGTGCCAGCAGCTTAGCGGCTGGTAGCGGGGGTAGTGAGCAGTTCTTC.

This clone was recorded only once. The rearrangement uses TRBV4-2 and TRBJ2-7, with TRBD2 identical over 9 bases. CDR1 and CDR2 from the germline V gene are LGHNA and YNFKEQ. This CDR3 comprises 15 residues. Germline trimming cut 1 base from V and 5 bases from J; bases unmatched to any gene: 6. CDR3 coding DNA: TGTGCCAGCAGCCAAGGAGGCGGGAGGGCCGACGAGCAGTACTTC. Its translation: CASSQGGGRADEQYF.

This chain uses TRBV12-3 or TRBV12-4 with TRBJ2-1; D is possibly TRBD2 (5 bases). The CDR3 length is 13 residues. The V and J ends lost 7 bases and 4 bases respectively, with 11 bases between them. CDR3 amino acids: CASTWAGYNEQFF. CDR3 nucleotide sequence: TGTGCCAGCACCTGGGCGGGTTACAATGAGCAGTTCTTC.